This TCR beta chain was found in a study of blood T cell repertoires in COVID-19. Overall study: T cells, B-cell-depleted T cells, or PBMCs provided the cDNA or gDNA that served as material.

Germline loops: CDR1 MGHRA, CDR2 YSYEKL. The CDR3 length is 19 residues. V lost 1 base and J lost 0, with 16 bases in between. Original methodology: Nucleated cell counts were estimated from reference gene primer amplification. Clones were read by immunoSEQ multiplex PCR, and TCRdb kept only the in-frame ones, dropping some. V and J calls and clone size follow that table, whereas D and trimming were derived from the DNA. The sample consists of 100,000 or so clones, approximately 92% of them appearing once. This clonotype originated in a man aged 45-65 years with active COVID-19. The sample was peripheral blood. The chain recombines TRBV4-1 with TRBJ2-6; no definite D call. For the CDR3, the DNA is TGCGCCAGCAGCCAAGGAGGTTTGGTTTTACGCTCTGGGGCCAACGTCCTGACTTTC. Translating gives CASSQGGLVLRSGANVLTF.